What follows describes a single T cell receptor beta chain. The antigen is unknown. Since a much larger clone is just one base distant, this may be a read error. The CDR3 has 14 amino acids. Trimming stripped 5 bases from V and 0 bases from J, with 10 bases between. In germline, CDR1 is SGHTA, CDR2 FQGNSA. The data are from a study of T cells in Graves' hyperthyroidism and ophthalmopathy. RNA transcripts provided the source from which TCR beta CDR3 regions were amplified. First-round RT-PCR of the TCR CDR3 relied on the HTBI primer set. TCRdb used MiXCR to reprocess the multiplex PCR reads, holding one entry per CDR3 protein. The sample has 250,000 to 400,000 distinct CDR3 sequences, roughly 15% seen once. Findings and limits, study-wide: The model predicted ophthalmopathy a median approximately seven months before onset.

Sequencing was carried out using blood. This clonotype originated in a woman aged 40 to 49 with Graves' ophthalmopathy. This sequence joins TRBV7-2 and TRBJ1-2; D gene ambiguous. This chain's CDR3 is CASSLAKANYGYTF. The CDR3 bases are TGTGCCAGCAGCCTCGCTAAAGCTAACTATGGCTACACCTTC. Full variable domain (outside the CDR3, taken from reference TRBV7-2 and TRBJ1-2): GAGVSQSPSNKVTEKGKDVELRCDPISGHTALYWYRQSLGQGLEFLIYFQGNSAPDKSGLPSDRFSAERTGGSVSTLTIQRTQQEDSAVYLCASSLAKANYGYTFGSGTRLTVV.